The 7 T cell receptor beta chains presented below share a single source sample, sequenced in a study of blood T cells in healthy people across ages. A second PCR of 7 to 11 cycles used a sample-barcoded 5' primer and a J-beta primer mix. TCRdb analysed the 5' RACE reads with MiXCR anew, one entry per CDR3 protein. The sample has 1.5 million to 1.8 million distinct CDR3 sequences, roughly 43% seen once. What was sequenced was blood. The receptor set was obtained from a woman in her late teens or twenties in good health.

This rearrangement joins TRBV6-2 or TRBV6-3 to TRBJ1-5; no clear D. CDR3 length: 15 amino acids. V dropped 1 base and J dropped 1 base, with 8 bases sitting between them. Germline V gene lookup returns CDR1 MNHEY and CDR2 SVGEGT. The CDR3 loop reads CASSYWTLSNQPQHF. DNA for the CDR3: TGTGCCAGCAGTTACTGGACCCTAAGCAATCAGCCCCAGCATTTT.

There are a few counts of this clonotype. V gene TRBV25-1 combines with J gene TRBJ2-5; no reliable D call. Trimming removed 6 bases from V and 11 bases from J, with 10 bases in between. Germline-derived CDR1 and CDR2 are MGHDK and SYGVNS. The CDR3 is 10 amino acids. The CDR3 DNA reads as TGTGCCAGCAGAAGGAATGAGCAGTACTTC. Amino acids: CASRRNEQYF.

This clonotype turned up a few times. V and J are TRBV5-1 and TRBJ1-1, with 8 bases matching TRBD1. The trim removed 0 bases at V and 4 bases at J, leaving 5 bases unmatched. This CDR3 has 15 residues. Germline V CDR1 and CDR2: SGHRS, YFSETQ. In nucleotides, the CDR3 is TGCGCCAGCAGCTTGGTCAACAGGGGGGGCACTGAAGCTTTCTTT. This codes for CASSLVNRGGTEAFF.

In this sample, this clonotype turned up many times. The chain has TRBV27 and TRBJ2-7, with 8 bases fitting TRBD1. Germline V gene lookup returns CDR1 MNHEY and CDR2 SMNVEV (reference sequence). After removal of 6 bases from V and 4 bases from J, the junction contained 5 bases not matched to a gene. The CDR3 loop spans 13 amino acids. The CDR3 DNA follows: TGTGCCAGCAGCTTCGGACAGGGATACGAGCAGTACTTC. It codes for CASSFGQGYEQYF.

The table lists this clonotype with a few counts. V usage is TRBV20-1 and J usage is TRBJ1-2; tentatively, D is TRBD1 (6 bases). Germline-derived CDR1 and CDR2 are DFQATT and SNEGSKA (reference sequence). The V end was cut by 3 bases, the J end by 3 bases, with 11 bases between. The CDR3 consists of 13 residues. The CDR3 reads CSARPDRHYGYTF. CDR3 nucleotide sequence: TGCAGTGCTAGGCCCGACAGGCACTATGGCTACACCTTC.

This clonotype came up once. The chain carries TRBV6-2 or TRBV6-3 and TRBJ2-1, with TRBD2 matching 12 bases. Germline V CDR1 and CDR2: MNHEY, SVGEGT. The trim removed 3 bases at V and 0 bases at J, leaving 9 bases unmatched. The CDR3 sequence is 19 residues long. The CDR3 DNA reads TGTGCCAGCAGTTATGTGCTAGCGGGAGGGCCGAGCTCCTACAATGAGCAGTTCTTC. It specifies CASSYVLAGGPSSYNEQFF.

The chain employs TRBV4-1 and TRBJ2-7, with 8 bases identical to TRBD2. CDR3 length: 16 residues. The germline V gene encodes CDR1 MGHRA and CDR2 YSYEKL. Trimming at V came to 2 bases and at J to 0 bases, leaving 6 bases not matched to a gene. CDR3 DNA: TGCGCCAGCAGCCAAATACTGGCGGGAGGCTCCTACGAGCAGTACTTC. Residues: CASSQILAGGSYEQYF.